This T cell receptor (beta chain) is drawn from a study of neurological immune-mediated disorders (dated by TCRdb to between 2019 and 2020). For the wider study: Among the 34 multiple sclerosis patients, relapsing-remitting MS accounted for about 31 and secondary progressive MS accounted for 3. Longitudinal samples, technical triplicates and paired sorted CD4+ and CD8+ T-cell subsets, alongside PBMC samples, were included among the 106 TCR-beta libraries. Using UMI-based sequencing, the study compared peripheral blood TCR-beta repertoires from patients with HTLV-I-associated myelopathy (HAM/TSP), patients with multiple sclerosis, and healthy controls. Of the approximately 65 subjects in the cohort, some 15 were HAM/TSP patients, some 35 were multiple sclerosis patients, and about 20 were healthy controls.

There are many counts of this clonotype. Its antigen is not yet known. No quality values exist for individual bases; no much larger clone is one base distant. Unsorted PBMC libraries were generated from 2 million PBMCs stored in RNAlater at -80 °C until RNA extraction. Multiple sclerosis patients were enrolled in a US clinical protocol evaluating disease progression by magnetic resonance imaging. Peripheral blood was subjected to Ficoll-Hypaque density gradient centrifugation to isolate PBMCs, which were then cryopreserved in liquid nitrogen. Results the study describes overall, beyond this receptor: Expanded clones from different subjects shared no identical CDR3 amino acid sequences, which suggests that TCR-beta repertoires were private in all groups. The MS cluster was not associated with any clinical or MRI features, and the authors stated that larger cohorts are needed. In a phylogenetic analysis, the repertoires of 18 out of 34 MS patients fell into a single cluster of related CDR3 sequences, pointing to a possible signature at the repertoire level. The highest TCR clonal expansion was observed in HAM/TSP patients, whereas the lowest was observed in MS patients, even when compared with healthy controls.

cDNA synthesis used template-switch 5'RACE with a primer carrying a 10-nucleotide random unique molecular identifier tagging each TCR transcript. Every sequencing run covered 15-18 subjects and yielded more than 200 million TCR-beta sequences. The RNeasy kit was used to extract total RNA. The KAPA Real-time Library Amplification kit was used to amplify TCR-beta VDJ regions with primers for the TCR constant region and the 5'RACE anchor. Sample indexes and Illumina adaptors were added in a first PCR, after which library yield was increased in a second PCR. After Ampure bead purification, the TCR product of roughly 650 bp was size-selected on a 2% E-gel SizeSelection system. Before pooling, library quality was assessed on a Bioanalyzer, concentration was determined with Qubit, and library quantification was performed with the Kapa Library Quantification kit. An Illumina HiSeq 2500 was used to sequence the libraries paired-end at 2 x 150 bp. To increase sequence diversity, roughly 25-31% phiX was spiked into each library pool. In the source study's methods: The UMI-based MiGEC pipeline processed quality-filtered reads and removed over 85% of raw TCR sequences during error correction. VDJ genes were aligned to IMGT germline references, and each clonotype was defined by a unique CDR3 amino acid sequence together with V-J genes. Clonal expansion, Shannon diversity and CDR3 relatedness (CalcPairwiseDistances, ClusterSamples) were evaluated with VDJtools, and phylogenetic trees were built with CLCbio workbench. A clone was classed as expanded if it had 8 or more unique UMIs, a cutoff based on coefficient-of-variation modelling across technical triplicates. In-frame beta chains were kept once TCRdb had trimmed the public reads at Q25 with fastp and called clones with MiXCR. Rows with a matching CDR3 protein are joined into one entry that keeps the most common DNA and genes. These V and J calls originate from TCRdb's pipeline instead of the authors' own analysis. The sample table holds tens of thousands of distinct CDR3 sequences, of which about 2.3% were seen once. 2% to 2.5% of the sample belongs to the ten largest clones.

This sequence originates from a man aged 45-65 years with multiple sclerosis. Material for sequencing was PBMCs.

The bases read TGTGCCAGCAGTTTATGGGGACAGGGCTCCTACGAGCAGTACTTC. It codes for CASSLWGQGSYEQYF. The rearranged segments are TRBV28 and TRBJ2-7, with 9 middle bases fitting TRBD1. From the cysteine through the phenylalanine, the CDR3 covers 15 amino acids. Only the CDR3 part of the read is kept: 45 bases, read in frame from the first base. V is cut back by 0 bases and J by 0 bases, with 0 bases in the junction unmatched. CDR1 and CDR2 (MDHEN, SYDVKM) derive from the germline V gene.